The source of this T cell receptor (beta chain) is a study of blood T cell repertoires in COVID-19. In the study overall: Researchers got acute and convalescent COVID-19 samples from the United States, Italy and Spain. Sources were T cells, B-cell-depleted T cells, or PBMCs; the material itself was cDNA or gDNA.

Germline V lookup: CDR1 SGDLS, CDR2 YYNGEE. The CDR3 loop spans 18 amino acids. Trimming cost V 3 bases and J 2 bases; bases outside gene matches: 9. Per the authors' pipeline: Nucleated cell number was recorded as an estimate derived from reference gene primer amplification. Assay used: immunoSEQ multiplex PCR; TCRdb lists only in-frame clones, some missing. The DNA gave D and trimming, while V, J and clone size come from that table. The repertoire consists of roughly 390,000 clones, with roughly 85% occurring once and the leading ten covering 3.6%. The receptor's source is a woman under 30 with acute or convalescent COVID-19. This chain uses TRBV9 with TRBJ2-1, with 12 bases fitting TRBD2. The sample consisted of peripheral blood. The CDR3 DNA follows: TGTGCCAGCAGCGAGGAAACTAGCGGGGGGAGAACCTACAATGAGCAGTTCTTC. Amino acid sequence: CASSEETSGGRTYNEQFF.